The 14 T cell receptor beta chains below come from one sample, sequenced in a study of patients and donors after allogeneic stem cell transplantation. Each CDR3 protein gets one entry after TCRdb re-called the RT-PCR reads with MiXCR. The sample records about 960,000 distinct CDR3 sequences, roughly 18% being singletons. The source material was blood, either unsorted or a sorted T cell fraction (not recorded which). Every receptor here comes from a human donor who was either an allogeneic HSCT recipient or a stem cell or donor lymphocyte infusion donor (not recorded which). It is not recorded whose cells these are; they may come from a transplant donor.

This clonotype came up a few times. The rearrangement links TRBV5-1 to TRBJ2-2; D not resolved. Germline V gives CDR1 SGHRS, CDR2 YFSETQ. V was clipped by 2 bases and J by 4 bases, with 6 bases between them. The CDR3 spans 13 residues. DNA of the CDR3: TGCGCCAGCAGCTTAATTCCCACCGGGGAGCTGTTTTTT. Translation gives CASSLIPTGELFF.

V gene TRBV30 combines with J gene TRBJ2-7; D could derive from TRBD1 or TRBD2 (5 bases each). Germline V gene lookup returns CDR1 GTSNPN and CDR2 SVGIG (reference sequence). Trimming cost V 5 bases and J 5 bases, with 22 bases left between them. The CDR3 is 15 amino acids. The CDR3 sequence is CAWPPGDRQSNEQYF. The CDR3, as DNA: TGTGCCTGGCCGCCCGGGGACCGTCAAAGCAACGAGCAGTACTTC.

The chain employs TRBV7-8 and TRBJ1-2; perhaps TRBD1 as D (6 bases). Germline loops: CDR1 SGHVS, CDR2 FQNEAQ. This CDR3 contains 13 residues. V gave up 11 bases and J gave up 2 bases, with 15 bases separating them. The CDR3 is CAVGARGNYGYTF. Written as DNA, the CDR3 is TGTGCCGTTGGTGCAAGGGGGAACTATGGCTACACCTTC.

The J gene is TRBJ2-3, the V gene TRBV7-2; 8 positions match TRBD2. This CDR3 has 15 residues. Germline loops: CDR1 SGHTA, CDR2 FQGNSA. The V and J ends lost 5 bases and 5 bases, in that order; junction bases with no gene match: 9. The CDR3 coding sequence is TGTGCCAGCAGCCCGGGTCAGCGGGGGATAGATACGCAGTATTTT. This sequence encodes CASSPGQRGIDTQYF.

This clonotype has only a few counts. V and J are TRBV2 and TRBJ2-3; the D gene is possibly TRBD1 (5 bases). Germline lookup yields CDR1 SNHLY and CDR2 FYNNEI. The CDR3 runs to 14 residues. V was clipped by 7 bases and J by 1 base, with 12 bases between them. The CDR3, as DNA: TGTGCCAGCACGTTAGAAGGGGGCACAGATACGCAGTATTTT. As protein: CASTLEGGTDTQYF.

This chain joins TRBV6-2 or TRBV6-3 and TRBJ1-1, with 8 bases that match TRBD1. The CDR3 has 18 residues. V shed 2 bases and J 5 bases; nucleotides not matched to a gene: 16. Looked up from germline, CDR1 is MNHEY and CDR2 is SVGEGT. The CDR3 coding sequence is TGTGCCAGCAGTTACGACGTGGCAGGGGGCATGGTTGAGACTGAAGCTTTCTTT. Its translation is CASSYDVAGGMVETEAFF.

The chain is built from TRBV20-1 and TRBJ2-6; D call uncertain. V lost 4 bases and J 0 bases, leaving 10 bases between the germline ends. The germline CDR1 and CDR2 sequences are DFQATT and SNEGSKA (reference sequence). The CDR3 totals 15 residues. The chain's CDR3 is CSATLQSSGANVLTF. Written as DNA, the CDR3 is TGCAGTGCTACCCTGCAATCCTCTGGGGCCAACGTCCTGACTTTC.

This clonotype was detected only a few times. As the CDR3 is not closed by the conserved phenylalanine or tryptophan, this likely results from a read error. No DNA is shown, since the ends of the CDR3 on it are uncertain; the CDR3 is the one TCRdb lists. This chain joins TRBV6-5 and TRBJ2-1. The CDR3 comprises 9 residues, both ends counted. Germline values: CDR1 MNHEY, CDR2 SVGAGI. CDR3 sequence reads: CASSYYPSA.

This clonotype has only one observation. This rearrangement joins TRBV20-1 to TRBJ1-1; D is unclear. With 4 bases removed from V and 1 base from J, the gap between germline ends came to 13 bases. The germline CDR1 and CDR2 sequences are DFQATT and SNEGSKA (reference sequence). The CDR3 is 14 residues long. The CDR3 sequence: CSATKGGKNTEAFF. The CDR3 coding sequence is TGCAGTGCTACAAAGGGAGGCAAGAACACTGAAGCTTTCTTT.

This chain joins TRBV20-1 and TRBJ2-3, with TRBD1 matching over 11 bases. The CDR3 totals 13 residues. The J segment lost 4 bases and the V segment lost 5 bases, leaving 2 bases of the junction unmatched. Germline loops: CDR1 DFQATT, CDR2 SNEGSKA (reference sequence). CDR3 sequence: CSAGTGGSDTQYF. Here the CDR3 DNA reads TGCAGTGCTGGGACAGGGGGATCAGATACGCAGTATTTT.

This rearrangement joins TRBV5-1 to TRBJ2-7; D possibly matches TRBD1 or TRBD2 (6 bases each). Trimming took off 0 bases at V and 9 bases at J, with 13 bases between the two ends. Germline CDR1 SGHRS, CDR2 YFSETQ. This CDR3 is built from 13 residues. The chain's CDR3 is CASSLEGGSRQYF. Here the CDR3 DNA reads TGCGCCAGCAGCTTGGAGGGGGGCTCCCGGCAGTACTTC.

The V gene is TRBV20-1, the J gene TRBJ2-1; 8 nucleotides match TRBD2. Germline lookup yields CDR1 DFQATT and CDR2 SNEGSKA (reference sequence). With V trimmed by 3 bases and J by 7 bases, 20 bases remained unmatched. This CDR3 has 18 residues. CDR3 residues: CSARGGSGARRGRNEQFF. The CDR3 DNA is TGCAGTGCTAGGGGGGGTAGCGGGGCTCGGCGCGGGCGGAATGAGCAGTTCTTC.

The chain carries TRBV5-1 and TRBJ2-3, with D unclear. CDR1 is SGHRS and CDR2 is YFSETQ in the germline V gene. This CDR3 contains 14 residues. The V gene lost 4 bases and the J gene lost 1 base, with 10 bases spanning the gap. The CDR3 protein is CASSPLLGTDTQYF. In DNA, the CDR3 is TGCGCCAGCAGCCCCCTTCTCGGCACAGATACGCAGTATTTT.

This clonotype was counted between two and nine times. This chain joins TRBV20-1 and TRBJ2-3; 11 nucleotides match TRBD2. J lost 6 bases, V lost 4 bases, and 9 bases had no gene match. In germline, CDR1 is DFQATT, CDR2 SNEGSKA (reference sequence). The CDR3 extends over 15 amino acids. CDR3 sequence reads: CSAMRLAGLYDTQYF. The CDR3 nucleotides are TGCAGTGCTATGCGACTAGCGGGGCTGTATGATACGCAGTATTTT.